The clone carrying this T cell receptor beta chain has just a few counts. Its specificity is unknown. The data originate from a study of T-cell reconstitution after alpha-beta-depleted transplantation in children. Study-level results: The origin of alpha-beta T cells about two months after transplant was reportedly several hundred expanded graft clones.

For TCRbeta, the library was prepared with unique molecular identifiers. TCRdb recomputed calls from the PCR reads with MiXCR, one row per CDR3 protein. The sample carries some 830,000 distinct CDR3 sequences, 15% to 20% recorded once. The receptor comes from a male patient between 5 and 17 years old who had a stem cell transplant for acute lymphoblastic leukemia, so the T cells may come from the graft donor. The source was PBMCs, mostly from graft donor cells, collected 360 days after TCRalphabeta/CD19-depleted stem cell transplant.

CDR3 in DNA: TGCGCCAGCAGCTTGGAAAGAATCGACCTCTTGCATACGCAGTATTTT. It is translated as CASSLERIDLLHTQYF. The rearrangement links TRBV5-1 to TRBJ2-3; D is unclear. Trimming stripped 0 bases from V and 7 bases from J, with 18 bases between. The CDR3 runs 16 residues. Per the germline V gene, CDR1 is SGHRS and CDR2 is YFSETQ.